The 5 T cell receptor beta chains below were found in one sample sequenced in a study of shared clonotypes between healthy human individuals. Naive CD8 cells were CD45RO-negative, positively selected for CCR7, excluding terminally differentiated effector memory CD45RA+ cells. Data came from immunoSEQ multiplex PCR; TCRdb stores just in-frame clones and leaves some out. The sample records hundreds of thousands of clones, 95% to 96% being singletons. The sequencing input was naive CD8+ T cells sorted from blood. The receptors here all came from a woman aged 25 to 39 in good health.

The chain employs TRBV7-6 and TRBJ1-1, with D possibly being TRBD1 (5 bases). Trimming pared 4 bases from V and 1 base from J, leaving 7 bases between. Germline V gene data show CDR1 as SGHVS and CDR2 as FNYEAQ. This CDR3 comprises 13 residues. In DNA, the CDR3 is TGTGCCAGCAGCTGGGGCTGGAACACTGAAGCTTTCTTT. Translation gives CASSWGWNTEAFF. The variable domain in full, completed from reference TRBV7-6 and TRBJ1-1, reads GAGVSQSPRYKVTKRGQDVALRCDPISGHVSLYWYRQALGQGPEFLTYFNYEAQQDKSGLPNDRFSAERPEGSISTLTIQRTEQRDSAMYRCASSWGWNTEAFFGQGTRLTVV.

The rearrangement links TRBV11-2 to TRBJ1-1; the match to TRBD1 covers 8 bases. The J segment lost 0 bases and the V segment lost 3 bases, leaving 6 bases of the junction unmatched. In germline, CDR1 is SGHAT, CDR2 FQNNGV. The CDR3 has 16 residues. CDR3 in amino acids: CASSFAGGRMNTEAFF. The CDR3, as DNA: TGTGCCAGCAGCTTTGCAGGGGGCAGAATGAACACTGAAGCTTTCTTT.

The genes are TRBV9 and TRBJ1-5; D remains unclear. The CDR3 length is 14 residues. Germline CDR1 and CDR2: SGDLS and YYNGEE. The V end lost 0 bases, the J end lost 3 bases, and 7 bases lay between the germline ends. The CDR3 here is CASSVADDNQPQHF. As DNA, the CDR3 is TGTGCCAGCAGCGTAGCAGACGACAATCAGCCCCAGCATTTT.

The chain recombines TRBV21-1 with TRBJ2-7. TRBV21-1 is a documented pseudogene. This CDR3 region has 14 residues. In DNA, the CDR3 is TGTGCCAGCAGCAAGCGGCACAGCGCCTACGAGCAGTACTTC. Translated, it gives CASSKRHSAYEQYF.

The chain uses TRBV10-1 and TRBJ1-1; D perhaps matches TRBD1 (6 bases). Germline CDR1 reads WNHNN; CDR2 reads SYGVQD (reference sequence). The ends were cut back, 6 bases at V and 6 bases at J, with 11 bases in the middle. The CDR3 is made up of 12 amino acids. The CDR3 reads CASSPGQSEAFF. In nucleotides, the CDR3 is TGCGCCAGCAGCCCAGGACAGTCTGAAGCTTTCTTT.